At least ten counts were recorded for the clone carrying this T cell receptor (beta chain). Antigen unknown. Semi-nested PCR with Nested Universal Primer A followed constant-region reverse priming of full-length variable regions. TCRdb independently ran MiXCR on the 5' RACE reads; one entry per CDR3 protein. Of just over 60,000 distinct CDR3 sequences in the sample, around 30% were seen once. CDR1 and CDR2 (germline): SGHRS, YFSETQ. CDR3 size: 15 residues. Trimming took off 4 bases at V and 0 bases at J, with 13 bases between the two ends. General study points: Tumor memory CD4+ T cell TCR gene usage clustered with blood and lymph node memory CD4+ cells and lymph node naive CD4+ cells.

The V gene is TRBV5-1, the J gene TRBJ1-1; a weak D match, TRBD1 (5 bases). Sequencing was done on a sample of tumor-infiltrating naive CD4+ T cells sorted from the breast tumor. Subset: naive CD4+ T cells, CD4+CD45RA+CD25-. This TCR derives from a female donor with breast cancer. Here the CDR3 reads CASSPNRGMNTEAFF. As DNA, the CDR3 is TGCGCCAGCAGCCCCAATCGGGGGATGAACACTGAAGCTTTCTTT.